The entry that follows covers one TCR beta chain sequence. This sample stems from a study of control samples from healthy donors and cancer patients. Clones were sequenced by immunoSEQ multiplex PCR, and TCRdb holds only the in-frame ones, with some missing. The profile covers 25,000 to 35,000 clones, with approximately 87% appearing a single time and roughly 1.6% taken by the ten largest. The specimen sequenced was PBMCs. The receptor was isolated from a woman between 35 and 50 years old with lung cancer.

The CDR3 region is CASKSSSSYEQYF. The DNA for the CDR3 is TGTGCCAGTAAAAGCTCGAGCTCCTACGAGCAGTACTTC. The chain combines TRBV19 with TRBJ2-7, with D unclear. CDR1 is LNHDA and CDR2 is SQIVND in the germline V gene (reference sequence). The V and J ends lost 7 bases and 0 bases respectively, with 10 bases between them. There are 13 residues in the CDR3.